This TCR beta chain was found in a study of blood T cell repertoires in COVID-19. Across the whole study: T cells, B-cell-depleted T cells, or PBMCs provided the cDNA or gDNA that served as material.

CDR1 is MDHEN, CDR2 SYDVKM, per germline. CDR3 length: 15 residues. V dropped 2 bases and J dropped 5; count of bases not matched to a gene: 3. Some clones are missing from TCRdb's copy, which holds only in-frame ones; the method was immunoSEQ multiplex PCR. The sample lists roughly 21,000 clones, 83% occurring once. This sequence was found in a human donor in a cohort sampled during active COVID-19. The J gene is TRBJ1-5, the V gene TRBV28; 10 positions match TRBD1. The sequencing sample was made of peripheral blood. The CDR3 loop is CASSLRGQGYQPQHF. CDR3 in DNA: TGTGCCAGCAGTTTACGGGGACAGGGGTATCAGCCCCAGCATTTT.